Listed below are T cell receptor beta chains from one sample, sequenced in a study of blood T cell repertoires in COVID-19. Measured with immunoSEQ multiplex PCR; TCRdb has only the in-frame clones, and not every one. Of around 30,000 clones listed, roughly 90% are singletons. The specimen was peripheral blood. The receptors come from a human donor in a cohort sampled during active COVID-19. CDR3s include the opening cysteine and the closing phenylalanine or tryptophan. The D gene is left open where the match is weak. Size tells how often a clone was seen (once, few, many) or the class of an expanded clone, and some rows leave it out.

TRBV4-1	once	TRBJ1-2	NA	TGCGCCAGCAGCCAAGAGCCATATTCGGGAAACTATGGCTACACCTTC	CASSQEPYSGNYGYTF
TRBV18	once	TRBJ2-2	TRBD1	TGTGCCAGCTCACCCGGACAGGGGGCGCGCGATCACCGATCCGACACCGGGGAGCTGTTTTTT	CASSPGQGARDHRSDTGELFF
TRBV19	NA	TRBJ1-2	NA	TGTGCCAGTAGTATGCCAGGCCAGTCCTATGGCTACACCTTC	CASSMPGQSYGYTF
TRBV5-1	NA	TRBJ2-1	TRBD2	TGCGCCAGCAGCTCCGGACTAGCCCGGGGCAGGTCCTACAATGAGCAGTTCTTC	CASSSGLARGRSYNEQFF
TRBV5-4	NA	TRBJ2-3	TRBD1	TGTGCCAGCAGGGAAGGACAGGGGGCGGATACGCAGTATTTT	CASREGQGADTQYF
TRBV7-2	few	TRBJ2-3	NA	TGTGCCAGCAGCTCTCCGACTGGATCAGATACGCAGTATTTT	CASSSPTGSDTQYF
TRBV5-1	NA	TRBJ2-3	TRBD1	TGCGCCAGCAGCTTCGGACAGGGGAGCACAGATACGCAGTATTTT	CASSFGQGSTDTQYF
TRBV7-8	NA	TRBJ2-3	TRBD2	TGTGCCAGCAGCCCTTGGACTAGCGGGGGCACAGATACGCAGTATTTT	CASSPWTSGGTDTQYF
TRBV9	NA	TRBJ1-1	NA	TGTGCCAGCAGCGTGAAGCCTAGCGCTGAAGCTTTCTTT	CASSVKPSAEAFF
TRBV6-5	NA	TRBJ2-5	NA	TGTGCCAGCAGAGGCGGAAGCCCTACCCAGTACTTC	CASRGGSPTQYF
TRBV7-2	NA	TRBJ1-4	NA	TGTGCCAGCAGCCGGGAGAGCGCAACTAATGAAAAACTGTTTTTT	CASSRESATNEKLFF
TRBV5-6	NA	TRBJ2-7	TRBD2	TGTGCCAGCAGCCTATCCTCCGGGACTAGTCGTCCTTACGAGCAGTACTTC	CASSLSSGTSRPYEQYF
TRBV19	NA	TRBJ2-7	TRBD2	TGTGCCAGTAGTATCGGGACTAGCGGCGGGGAGCAGTACTTC	CASSIGTSGGEQYF
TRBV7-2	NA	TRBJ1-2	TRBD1	TGTGCCAGCAGCTTAGAGGGACAGGGGGCGAGGGGCTACACCTTC	CASSLEGQGARGYTF
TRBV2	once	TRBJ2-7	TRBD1	TGTGCCAGCAGGGACAGGGCCTACGAGCAGTACTTC	CASRDRAYEQYF
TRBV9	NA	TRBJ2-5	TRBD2	TGTGCCAGCACCAAGAAGGGACTAGCGGGGGGGCCCCGGGAGACCCAGTACTTC	CASTKKGLAGGPRETQYF
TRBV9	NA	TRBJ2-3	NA	TGTGCCAGCAGCCTGGGACATTACACAGATACGCAGTATTTT	CASSLGHYTDTQYF
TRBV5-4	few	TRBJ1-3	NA	TGTGCCAGCAGCTTGGTCGGGGGAAACACCATATATTTT	CASSLVGGNTIYF
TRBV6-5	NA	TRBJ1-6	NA	TGTGCCAGCAGCCGTGAGGGGGGGGGAAATTCACCCCTCCACTTT	CASSREGGGNSPLHF
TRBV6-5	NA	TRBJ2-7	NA	TGTGCCACCCGCAGGGCGTTGAACACCTACGAGCAGTACTTC	CATRRALNTYEQYF
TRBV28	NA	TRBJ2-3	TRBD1	TGTGCCAGCAGTTTAAACCCGACAGGGGGAACAGATACGCAGTATTTT	CASSLNPTGGTDTQYF
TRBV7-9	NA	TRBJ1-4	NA	TGTGCCAGCAGCTTTTCGCAGGTGGAAAAACTGTTTTTT	CASSFSQVEKLFF
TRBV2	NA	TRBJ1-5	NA	TGTGCCAGCGGATTGCGTTTCGGAGGTCAGCCCCAGCATTTT	CASGLRFGGQPQHF
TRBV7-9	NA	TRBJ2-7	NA	TGTGCCAGCAGCTTAGTGACAGACGAGCAGTACTTC	CASSLVTDEQYF
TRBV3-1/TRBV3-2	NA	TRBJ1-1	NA	TGTGCCAGCAGCCCGAAAGGGGGTGGCACTGAAGCTTTCTTT	CASSPKGGGTEAFF
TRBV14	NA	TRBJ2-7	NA	TGTGCCAGCAGCCGGGGGGTCACCTACGAGCAGTACTTC	CASSRGVTYEQYF
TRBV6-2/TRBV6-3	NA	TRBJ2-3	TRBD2	TGTGCCAGCAGTTACGCGGGGGGGGGCGCAGATACGCAGTATTTT	CASSYAGGGADTQYF
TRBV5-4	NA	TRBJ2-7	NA	TGTGCCAGCAGCAGGTACACAGGGCGCGAGCAGTACTTC	CASSRYTGREQYF
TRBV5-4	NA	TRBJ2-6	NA	TGTGCCAGCAGCTTGGTCGGCAGGGTGGGATCTGGGGCCAACGTCCTGACTTTC	CASSLVGRVGSGANVLTF
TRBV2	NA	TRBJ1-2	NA	TGTGCCAGCAGTGAAAGGGGTCCCAACTATGGCTACACCTTC	CASSERGPNYGYTF
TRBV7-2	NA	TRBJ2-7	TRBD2	TGTGCCAGCAGCCCAGCGACACTAGCGGGGGCCTACGAGCAGTACTTC	CASSPATLAGAYEQYF
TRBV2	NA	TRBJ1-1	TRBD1	TGTGCCAGCACCCCCGGACAGGGTGGCACTGAAGCTTTCTTT	CASTPGQGGTEAFF
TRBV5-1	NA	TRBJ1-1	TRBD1	TGCGCCAGCAGAGGGGGACAGTACACTGAAGCTTTCTTT	CASRGGQYTEAFF
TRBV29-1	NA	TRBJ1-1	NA	TGCAGCGCCACCCAATCGGGGGCTGAAGCTTTCTTT	CSATQSGAEAFF
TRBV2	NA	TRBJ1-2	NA	TGTGCCAGCAGCGACGAGGGAGTCTATGGCTACACCTTC	CASSDEGVYGYTF
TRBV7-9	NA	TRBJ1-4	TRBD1	TGTGCCAGCAGCTTAGCGACAGGGGTAAAAGAAAAACTGTTTTTT	CASSLATGVKEKLFF
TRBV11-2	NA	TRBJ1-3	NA	TGTGCCAGCAGCCATCCTGGAGGAGTAGACACCATATATTTT	CASSHPGGVDTIYF
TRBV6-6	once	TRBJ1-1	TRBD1	TGTGCCAGCAGCCTAGGGACAGGGAAGAACACTGAAGCTTTCTTT	CASSLGTGKNTEAFF
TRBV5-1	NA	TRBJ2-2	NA	TGCGCCAGCAGCCCAGAGGGGGAGAACACCGGGGAGCTGTTTTTT	CASSPEGENTGELFF
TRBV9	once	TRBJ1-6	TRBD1	TGTGCCAGCAGCCCTAAAACAGGGGCGCCCCTCCACTTT	CASSPKTGAPLHF
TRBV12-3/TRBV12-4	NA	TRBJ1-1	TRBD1	TGTGCCAGCAGAAAACAGGGGGCGAAAGCTTTCTTT	CASRKQGAKAFF
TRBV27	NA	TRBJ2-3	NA	TGTGCCAGCAGTCATCGGTCGGTGGCAGATACGCAGTATTTT	CASSHRSVADTQYF
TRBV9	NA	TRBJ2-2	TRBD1	TGTGCCAGCAGCCCCAGGACAGGGCTTATTAACACCGGGGAGCTGTTTTTT	CASSPRTGLINTGELFF
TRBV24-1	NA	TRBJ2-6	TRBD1	TGTGCCACTGGACAGGGGGCGGGAGAAGCCAACGTCCTGACTTTC	CATGQGAGEANVLTF
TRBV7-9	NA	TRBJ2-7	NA	TGTGCCAGCAGCCCCAGGGATCTGTCCTACGAGCAGTACTTC	CASSPRDLSYEQYF
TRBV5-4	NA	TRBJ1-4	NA	TGTGCCAGCAGCTTGGACAGGCCTACAACTAATGAAAAACTGTTTTTT	CASSLDRPTTNEKLFF
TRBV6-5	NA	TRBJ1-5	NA	TGTGCCAGCATGGCGGCCGGCAATCAGCCCCAGCATTTT	CASMAAGNQPQHF
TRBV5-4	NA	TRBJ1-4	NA	TGTGCCAGCAGCTTGCAGGGTGTAGATGAAAAACTGTTTTTT	CASSLQGVDEKLFF
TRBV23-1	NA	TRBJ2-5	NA	TGCGCCAGCAGTCGGGCAGGTCAAGAGACCCAGTACTTC	CASSRAGQETQYF
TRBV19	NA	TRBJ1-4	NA	TGTGCCATTAGGAGAACGGGAGATGAAAAACTGTTTTTT	CAIRRTGDEKLFF
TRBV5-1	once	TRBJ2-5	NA	TGCGCCAGCAGCTTAATGGGGGGGCGACAAGAGACCCAGTACTTC	CASSLMGGRQETQYF